The source of this T cell receptor beta chain is a study of cytotoxic CD8 clonotypes in ibrutinib-treated CLL. The study's findings and limits: Sampling times differed between sustained-remission and progressing patients.

The germline V gene has CDR1 SGHTA and CDR2 FQGNSA. V dropped 5 bases and J dropped 3 bases, with 8 bases sitting between them. This CDR3 contains 13 residues. Clones were read by immunoSEQ multiplex PCR, and TCRdb kept only the in-frame ones, dropping some. This repertoire shows thousands of clones, approximately 79% found once; its top ten account for 3% to 4.5%. In this sample, this clone turned up a few times. The antigen is not known. The sample in question was PBMCs, obtained before ibrutinib treatment. This sequence was found in a human donor with chronic lymphocytic leukemia. The V gene is TRBV7-2, the J gene TRBJ1-5; D gene unclear. CDR3 protein: CASSRGINQPQHF. CDR3 sequence (DNA): TGTGCCAGCAGCCGAGGAATCAATCAGCCCCAGCATTTT.